The next 18 T cell receptor beta chains were all read from a single sample in a study of blood T cell repertoires in COVID-19. Profiling relied on immunoSEQ multiplex PCR, and the TCRdb table lists in-frame clones only, not all of them. The repertoire has some 150,000 clones, roughly 86% of them found once; the top ten carry about 5.8%. The sequenced sample was peripheral blood. The receptors were sampled from a human donor in a cohort sampled during active COVID-19.

V is TRBV5-5 and J is TRBJ2-7, with D perhaps matching TRBD1 (7 bases). Germline CDR1 SGHKS, CDR2 YYEKEE (reference sequence). This CDR3 has 15 residues. Trimming stripped 0 bases from V and 3 bases from J, with 13 bases between. CDR3 in amino acids: CASSLGGGTDYEQYF. DNA for the CDR3: TGTGCCAGCAGCTTGGGTGGGGGGACAGACTACGAGCAGTACTTC.

The V call is TRBV28, the J call TRBJ2-5; D gene unclear. CDR3 length: 11 residues. Trimming removed 7 bases from V and 4 bases from J, with 7 bases in between. CDR1 and CDR2 (germline): MDHEN, SYDVKM. CDR3 in DNA: TGTGCCAGCACAACTGGAGAGACCCAGTACTTC. It codes for CASTTGETQYF.

This chain's CDR3 is CASSIIAGSLNTGELFF. CDR3 nucleotide sequence: TGTGCCAGTAGTATAATTGCGGGATCCCTAAACACCGGGGAGCTGTTTTTT. The chain combines TRBV19 with TRBJ2-2, with a tentative D call TRBD2 (6 bases). V was trimmed by 2 bases and J by 2 bases, leaving 15 bases between them. This CDR3 is built from 17 residues. Germline values: CDR1 LNHDA, CDR2 SQIVND (reference sequence).

The chain joins TRBV5-4 to TRBJ2-5; TRBD2 matches at 7 bases. Germline-derived CDR1 and CDR2 are SGHNT and YYREEE (reference sequence). With 6 bases clipped from V and 5 bases from J, the junction kept 13 bases outside the gene matches. This CDR3 is 15 amino acids long. The CDR3 is CASTTPGLLPETQYF. The DNA for the CDR3 is TGTGCCAGCACCACACCGGGACTACTACCGGAGACCCAGTACTTC.

The chain recombines TRBV19 with TRBJ2-6, with D perhaps matching TRBD1 (6 bases). The CDR3 spans 15 residues. CDR1 LNHDA and CDR2 SQIVND come from the germline V gene (reference sequence). V was trimmed by 9 bases and J by 2 bases, leaving 14 bases between them. This CDR3 is CASLFGGPGANVLTF. CDR3 nucleotide sequence: TGTGCCAGCCTTTTTGGGGGCCCTGGGGCCAACGTCCTGACTTTC.

The chain combines TRBV7-9 with TRBJ1-4; TRBD1 aligns across 8 bases. This CDR3 region has 15 residues. The V gene end was trimmed by 5 bases and the J gene end by 5 bases; junction bases not matched to a gene: 7. The V gene's germline CDR1 is SEHNR and CDR2 FQNEAQ (reference sequence). The CDR3: CASSNDRGNNEKLFF. CDR3 nucleotide sequence: TGTGCCAGCAGCAACGACAGGGGTAACAATGAAAAACTGTTTTTT.

J is TRBJ2-7 and V is TRBV28; 7 bases match TRBD1. CDR1 and CDR2 from the germline V gene are MDHEN and SYDVKM. This CDR3 region has 14 residues. V shed 4 bases, J shed 2 bases, and the junction held 5 bases outside the gene matches. CDR3 loop: CASSSQGNTYEQYF. The CDR3 DNA follows: TGTGCCAGCAGTTCACAGGGGAACACCTACGAGCAGTACTTC.

The CDR3 DNA reads TGTGCCAGCAGCCCTAGACTAGCGCCCGTTCAAGAGACCCAGTACTTC. Its translation is CASSPRLAPVQETQYF. The rearrangement uses TRBV5-6 and TRBJ2-5; TRBD2 aligns across 8 bases. The CDR3 has 16 amino acids. Trimming removed 4 bases from V and 2 bases from J; junction bases left unmatched: 10. Germline V gene data show CDR1 as SGHDT and CDR2 as YYEEEE. Supplemented by reference TRBV5-6 and TRBJ2-5, the full variable domain reads DAGVTQSPTHLIKTRGQQVTLRCSPKSGHDTVSWYQQALGQGPQFIFQYYEEEERQRGNFPDRFSGHQFPNYSSELNVNALLLGDSALYLCASSPRLAPVQETQYFGPGTRLLVL.

The V gene is TRBV2, the J gene TRBJ2-7; no clear D gene. Germline V gives CDR1 SNHLY, CDR2 FYNNEI. With 1 base removed from V and 2 bases from J, the gap between germline ends came to 9 bases. The CDR3 runs 14 residues. Written as DNA, the CDR3 is TGTGCCAGCAGTGAAGGACCTAGTACCTACGAGCAGTACTTC. Amino acids: CASSEGPSTYEQYF.

The CDR3 DNA is TGTGCCAGCAGTATAGGGATCCAGCGGGGGGATGAGCAGTTCTTC. It is translated as CASSIGIQRGDEQFF. The gene calls are TRBV7-6 and TRBJ2-1, with TRBD2 identical over 9 bases. Per the germline V gene, CDR1 is SGHVS and CDR2 is FNYEAQ. The J segment lost 8 bases and the V segment lost 6 bases, leaving 11 bases of the junction unmatched. This CDR3 has 15 amino acids.

Only a few counts were recorded for this clone. The genes are TRBV2 and TRBJ2-6, with TRBD1 identical over 7 bases. CDR3 size: 17 residues. Germline trimming cut 4 bases from V and 0 bases from J; bases unmatched to any gene: 6. CDR1 is SNHLY and CDR2 is FYNNEI in the germline V gene. The CDR3 DNA is TGTGCCAGCAGTGGAGGGGGCATACTCTCTGGGGCCAACGTCCTGACTTTC. It yields the protein CASSGGGILSGANVLTF.

V is TRBV5-1 and J is TRBJ1-1, with 8 bases that match TRBD1. The trim removed 0 bases at V and 4 bases at J, leaving 2 bases unmatched. CDR3 length: 14 residues. Germline CDR1 SGHRS, CDR2 YFSETQ. The CDR3 sequence is CASSLAGTGTEAFF. The CDR3 DNA reads as TGCGCCAGCAGCTTGGCCGGGACAGGCACTGAAGCTTTCTTT. Using reference TRBV5-1 and TRBJ1-1 for the parts outside the CDR3, the full variable domain is KAGVTQTPRYLIKTRGQQVTLSCSPISGHRSVSWYQQTPGQGLQFLFEYFSETQRNKGNFPGRFSGRQFSNSRSEMNVSTLELGDSALYLCASSLAGTGTEAFFGQGTRLTVV.

The chain joins TRBV28 to TRBJ1-2; 9 nucleotides agree with TRBD1. Germline trimming cut 5 bases from V and 2 bases from J; bases unmatched to any gene: 6. This CDR3 region has 15 residues. Germline CDR1 and CDR2: MDHEN and SYDVKM. CDR3 bases: TGTGCCAGCAGTCCTTGGACAGGGGCGAACTATGGCTACACCTTC. Translating gives CASSPWTGANYGYTF.

The genes are TRBV2 and TRBJ2-7, with D unclear. V lost 0 bases and J lost 1, with 10 bases in between. This CDR3 contains 15 residues. CDR1 and CDR2 (germline): SNHLY, FYNNEI. CDR3 sequence: CASSEALALSYEQYF. The DNA for the CDR3 is TGTGCCAGCAGTGAAGCGCTCGCACTATCCTACGAGCAGTACTTC.

J is TRBJ1-1 and V is TRBV28; D is perhaps TRBD1 (6 bases). The CDR3 has 14 amino acids. Trimming cost V 1 base and J 4 bases, with 10 bases left between them. The V gene's germline CDR1 is MDHEN and CDR2 SYDVKM. The CDR3 here is CASSLLGGRTEAFF. The CDR3 DNA reads TGTGCCAGCAGTTTATTGGGGGGGCGCACTGAAGCTTTCTTT.

V gene TRBV12-5 combines with J gene TRBJ1-3; D remains unclear. Germline CDR1 LGHNT, CDR2 FRNRAP. V lost 3 bases and J lost 3, with 6 bases in between. The CDR3 loop spans 13 amino acids. CDR3 DNA sequence: TGTGCTAGTGGTTTCCAGGTTGGAAACACCATATATTTT. Its translation is CASGFQVGNTIYF.

This clone came up a few times. The CDR3 is CASRSPGLLQYF. CDR3 bases: TGTGCCAGCAGATCCCCGGGACTCCTGCAGTATTTT. The chain links TRBV28 to TRBJ2-3, with a weak D call TRBD2 (6 bases). Germline assignment: CDR1 MDHEN and CDR2 SYDVKM. The CDR3 length is 12 residues. V dropped 6 bases and J dropped 11 bases, with 15 bases sitting between them. Looking up the rest from reference TRBV28 and TRBJ2-3 gives the full variable domain: DVKVTQSSRYLVKRTGEKVFLECVQDMDHENMFWYRQDPGLGLRLIYFSYDVKMKEKGDIPEGYSVSREKKERFSLILESASTNQTSMYLCASRSPGLLQYFGPGTRLTVL.

V and J are TRBV5-1 and TRBJ1-4; D not resolved. Trimming shortened V by 5 bases and J by 3 bases, and 8 bases separated the two germline ends. Germline V CDR1 and CDR2: SGHRS, YFSETQ. The CDR3 spans 13 residues. CDR3 amino acids: CASSFGPNEKLFF. The CDR3 region has the DNA TGCGCCAGCAGTTTTGGGCCTAATGAAAAACTGTTTTTT.